Sequencing of this TCR beta chain was carried out in a study of cytomegalovirus exposure and HLA in healthy donors. Researchers ran the PCR with 60 Vbeta and 13 Jbeta primers. Clones were read by immunoSEQ multiplex PCR, and TCRdb kept only the in-frame ones, dropping some. The repertoire holds 120,000 to 150,000 clones, 70% to 85% seen once, with over 8.5% in the top ten. CDR1 and CDR2 from the germline V gene are SEHNR and FQNEAQ (reference sequence). This CDR3 region has 15 residues. The V and J ends lost 1 base and 7 bases respectively, with 14 bases between them. The sequence was obtained from a woman aged 50 to 60 in good health and CMV-seropositive. The chain has TRBV7-9 and TRBJ2-1; D perhaps matches TRBD2 (5 bases). The sequenced sample consisted of PBMCs. The CDR3, as DNA: TGTGCCAGCAGCTTAGTGAGGGCCCGAGAGAATGAGCAGTTCTTC. Translation gives CASSLVRARENEQFF.